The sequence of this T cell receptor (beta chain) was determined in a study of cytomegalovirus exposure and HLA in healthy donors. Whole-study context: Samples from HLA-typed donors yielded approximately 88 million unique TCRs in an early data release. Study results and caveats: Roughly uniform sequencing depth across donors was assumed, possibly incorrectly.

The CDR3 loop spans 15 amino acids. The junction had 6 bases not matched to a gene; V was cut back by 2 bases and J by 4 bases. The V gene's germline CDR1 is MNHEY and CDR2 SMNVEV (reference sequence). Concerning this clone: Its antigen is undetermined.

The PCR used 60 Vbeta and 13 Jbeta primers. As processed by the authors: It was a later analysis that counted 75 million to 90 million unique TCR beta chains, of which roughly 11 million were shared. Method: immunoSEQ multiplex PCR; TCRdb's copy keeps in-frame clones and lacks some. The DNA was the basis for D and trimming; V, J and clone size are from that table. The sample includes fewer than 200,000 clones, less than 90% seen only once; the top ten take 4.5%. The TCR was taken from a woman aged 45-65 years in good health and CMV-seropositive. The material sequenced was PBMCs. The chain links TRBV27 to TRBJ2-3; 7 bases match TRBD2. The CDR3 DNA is TGTGCCAGCAGTTTAGCGCGGGAGATCGCAGATACGCAGTATTTT. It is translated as CASSLAREIADTQYF.